These 22 T cell receptor beta chains came from one sample sequenced in a study of T-cell memory formation after mild COVID-19. Each CDR3 protein is one row after TCRdb ran MiXCR on the 5' RACE reads. Among about 400,000 distinct CDR3 sequences listed, 16% were seen once. The specimen sequenced was PBMCs or a T cell subset sorted from them (not recorded which). The receptors here all came from a man aged 18 to 29 who had mild COVID-19 (a few samples of this study predate the infection). Cell type and time point are not known.

The chain combines TRBV2 with TRBJ2-5; 10 bases fit TRBD2. The CDR3 is 13 residues long. V lost 5 bases to trimming and J lost 3 bases; unmatched junction nucleotides: 0. Germline V gene data show CDR1 as SNHLY and CDR2 as FYNNEI. This chain's CDR3 is CASSTSGEETQYF. In DNA form, the CDR3 reads TGTGCCAGCAGTACTAGCGGGGAAGAGACCCAGTACTTC.

This clonotype was picked up many times. J is TRBJ2-7 and V is TRBV5-1; no definite D call. CDR3 length: 13 amino acids. V lost 1 base to trimming and J lost 5 bases, with 10 bases between them. CDR1 is SGHRS and CDR2 is YFSETQ in the germline V gene. CDR3: CASSLYSGNEQYF. In DNA, the CDR3 is TGCGCCAGCAGCTTGTATTCAGGCAACGAGCAGTACTTC.

This clonotype was counted only a few times. The CDR3 sequence: CASSRVGVDYGYTF. The CDR3 DNA reads TGTGCCAGCAGCCGAGTAGGGGTCGACTATGGCTACACCTTC. The chain couples TRBV7-9 to TRBJ1-2, with a possible D match to TRBD1 (5 bases). Trimming stripped 5 bases from V and 3 bases from J, with 13 bases between. The V gene's germline CDR1 is SEHNR and CDR2 FQNEAQ (reference sequence). This CDR3 spans 14 amino acids.

A note on this clonotype: The conserved closing phenylalanine or tryptophan is absent in this CDR3, likely reflecting a read error. The rearrangement joins TRBV10-3 to TRBJ2-5; 7 nucleotides line up with TRBD2. CDR1 is ENHRY and CDR2 is SYGVKD in the germline V gene. Trimming at V came to 11 bases and at J to 2 bases, leaving 11 bases not matched to a gene. The CDR3 covers 14 residues. CDR3 bases: TGTGCCGTCAAGGAGGCGGGGGAGCAAGAGACCCAGTACTTA. It yields the protein CAVKEAGEQETQYL.

This clonotype has just a few counts. The chain joins TRBV6-2 or TRBV6-3 to TRBJ2-7, with 8 bases matching TRBD2. The ends lost 8 bases at V and 3 bases at J; junction bases unmatched: 15. This CDR3 contains 16 residues. Germline V lookup: CDR1 MNHEY, CDR2 SVGEGT. The CDR3 region has the DNA TGTGCCAGCTCGAGTATAGTGGGGACTAGTGGCTACGAGCAGTACTTC. It encodes CASSSIVGTSGYEQYF.

The chain employs TRBV6-5 and TRBJ1-1, with 8 positions matching TRBD1. The CDR3 spans 15 residues. CDR1 MNHEY and CDR2 SVGAGI come from the germline V gene. After removal of 7 bases from V and 0 bases from J, the junction contained 7 bases not matched to a gene. In nucleotides, the CDR3 is TGTGCCAGCACCATGACAGGGGCCTTGAACACTGAAGCTTTCTTT. Translating it yields CASTMTGALNTEAFF.

There are a few counts of this clonotype. V gene TRBV11-1 combines with J gene TRBJ2-7; tentatively, D is TRBD1 (5 bases). The length of the CDR3 is 12 residues. V gave up 3 bases and J gave up 6 bases, with 9 bases separating them. Germline CDR1 reads SGHAT; CDR2 reads FQDESV (reference sequence). DNA for the CDR3: TGTGCCAGCAGCTTCCCAGGGCGCGAGCAGTACTTC. Its protein product is CASSFPGREQYF.

The rearrangement joins TRBV7-2 to TRBJ1-6; perhaps TRBD1 as D (6 bases). Germline CDR1 is SGHTA and CDR2 is FQGNSA. V dropped 0 bases and J dropped 10 bases, with 13 bases sitting between them. This CDR3 has 15 amino acids. The DNA of the CDR3 is TGTGCCAGCAGCTTAGCAGTCAGGGGCTACTCACCCCTCCACTTT. This encodes CASSLAVRGYSPLHF.

The chain recombines TRBV13 with TRBJ2-4; D may be TRBD2 (5 bases). This CDR3 has 13 amino acids. Between the trimmed V and J ends, which lost 4 bases and 8 bases, there was a span of 12 bases. In germline, CDR1 is PRHDT, CDR2 FYEKMQ (reference sequence). The CDR3 spells CASSSTRWDIQYF. In DNA form, the CDR3 reads TGTGCCAGCAGCTCTACTAGGTGGGACATTCAGTACTTC.

This clonotype was picked up many times. The chain joins TRBV6-1 to TRBJ1-5; D not certain. The CDR3 has 13 amino acids. Germline CDR1 reads MNHNS; CDR2 reads SASEGT. With 8 bases removed from V and 3 bases from J, the gap between germline ends came to 11 bases. The CDR3 loop is CASGVRANQPQHF. DNA for the CDR3: TGTGCCAGCGGGGTTAGGGCCAATCAGCCCCAGCATTTT.

This chain connects TRBV7-2 to TRBJ2-3; no reliable D call. The CDR3 totals 15 residues. The V gene's germline CDR1 is SGHTA and CDR2 FQGNSA. Deletions cut 6 bases from V and 1 base from J, with 14 bases between. CDR3 DNA: TGTGCCAGCAGAAAGGCCGGTACTCGCACAGATACGCAGTATTTT. Its protein is CASRKAGTRTDTQYF.

This CDR3 is CASSLGKTSLVTQYF. The CDR3 DNA sequence: TGTGCCAGCAGCTTGGGCAAGACTAGTTTGGTTACGCAGTATTTT. This chain links TRBV7-2 with TRBJ2-3; tentative D call: TRBD2 (6 bases). Trimming shortened V by 3 bases and J by 8 bases, and 18 bases separated the two germline ends. CDR1 SGHTA and CDR2 FQGNSA come from the germline V gene. This CDR3 spans 15 amino acids.

The sample holds a few counts of this clonotype. The rearrangement joins TRBV29-1 to TRBJ2-1, with 11 positions matching TRBD2. CDR1 is SQVTM, CDR2 ANQGSEA, per germline. The CDR3 runs 16 residues. J lost 3 bases, V lost 5 bases, and 9 bases had no gene match. CDR3 sequence: CSVCPSGGFGYNEQFF. CDR3 nucleotides: TGCAGCGTTTGTCCTAGCGGGGGGTTCGGCTACAATGAGCAGTTCTTC.

The chain couples TRBV18 to TRBJ2-7, with 9 bases fitting TRBD1. CDR1 is KGHSH, CDR2 LQKENI, per germline. The CDR3 runs 13 residues. After removal of 6 bases from V and 5 bases from J, the junction contained 5 bases not matched to a gene. The CDR3 sequence: CASSRDRVDEQYV. The CDR3 DNA is TGTGCCAGCTCTCGGGACAGGGTCGACGAGCAGTACGTC.

The V call is TRBV4-2, the J call TRBJ2-5, with D hard to call. The CDR3 totals 14 residues. Germline CDR1 is LGHNA and CDR2 is YNFKEQ. V was cut by 3 bases and J by 3 bases, with 11 bases left in between. The CDR3: CASSHRTGKETQYF. The CDR3 bases are TGTGCCAGCAGCCACCGCACGGGCAAAGAGACCCAGTACTTC.

CDR3 in amino acids: CASRSTPGQGISGANVLTF. CDR3 in DNA: TGTGCCAGCAGATCCACCCCCGGACAGGGTATCTCTGGGGCCAACGTCCTGACTTTC. The chain uses TRBV11-2 and TRBJ2-6, with 8 bases aligning to TRBD1. The trim removed 6 bases at V and 0 bases at J, leaving 13 bases unmatched. Germline assignment: CDR1 SGHAT and CDR2 FQNNGV. This CDR3 has 19 residues.

This clonotype was detected only a few times. This chain links TRBV7-2 with TRBJ2-3; no clear D gene. V was pared by 3 bases and J by 5 bases, with 12 bases between. Germline CDR1 is SGHTA and CDR2 is FQGNSA. CDR3 length equals 14 residues. The CDR3 region is CASSFDTSVDTQYF. In DNA form, the CDR3 reads TGTGCCAGCAGCTTCGACACTTCCGTAGATACGCAGTATTTT. The full variable domain, rest sourced from reference TRBV7-2 and TRBJ2-3, is GAGVSQSPSNKVTEKGKDVELRCDPISGHTALYWYRQSLGQGLEFLIYFQGNSAPDKSGLPSDRFSAERTGGSVSTLTIQRTQQEDSAVYLCASSFDTSVDTQYFGPGTRLTVL.

V and J are TRBV4-1 and TRBJ2-2; TRBD1 aligns across 10 bases. V gave up 1 base and J gave up 3 bases; unmatched junction bases: 11. The CDR3 spans 19 residues. Germline-derived CDR1 and CDR2 are MGHRA and YSYEKL. The CDR3 is CASSQVIRRDRGDTGELFF. The CDR3 nucleotides read TGCGCCAGCAGCCAAGTAATTCGTCGGGACAGGGGCGACACCGGGGAGCTGTTTTTT.

V is TRBV7-9 and J is TRBJ1-2; 9 bases agree with TRBD1. The CDR3 is made up of 15 amino acids. Germline CDR1 SEHNR, CDR2 FQNEAQ (reference sequence). V lost 1 base and J lost 8; bases outside the gene matches: 8. CDR3 bases: TGTGCCAGCAGCTTAGTAGCGGGACAGGGTGGCGGCTACACCTTC. Its translation: CASSLVAGQGGGYTF.

There are a few counts of this clonotype. This sequence joins TRBV12-3 or TRBV12-4 and TRBJ2-3; 10 positions match TRBD1. This CDR3 has 14 amino acids. The V gene end was trimmed by 5 bases and the J gene end by 5 bases; junction bases not matched to a gene: 4. The CDR3 region has the DNA TGTGCCAGCAGTGACAGGGGGCGGGGAGATACGCAGTATTTT. Encoded protein: CASSDRGRGDTQYF.

The genes are TRBV18 and TRBJ2-5, with D unresolved. The CDR3 extends over 13 amino acids. The germline CDR1 and CDR2 sequences are KGHSH and LQKENI. Deletions cut 5 bases from V and 1 base from J, with 8 bases between. The CDR3, as DNA: TGTGCCAGCTCAAAGGACGGCCAAGAGACCCAGTACTTC. Amino acids: CASSKDGQETQYF. The full variable domain, with the rest looked up from reference TRBV18 and TRBJ2-5, is NAGVMQNPRHLVRRRGQEARLRCSPMKGHSHVYWYRQLPEEGLKFMVYLQKENIIDESGMPKERFSAEFPKEGPSILRIQQVVRGDSAAYFCASSKDGQETQYFGPGTRLLVL.

The rearrangement links TRBV10-3 to TRBJ2-7; 8 bases match TRBD1. The CDR3 runs 15 residues. After removal of 4 bases from V and 0 bases from J, the junction contained 5 bases not matched to a gene. The V gene's germline CDR1 is ENHRY and CDR2 SYGVKD. As DNA, the CDR3 is TGTGCCATCAGTGCGACAGGGGAAAGCTCCTACGAGCAGTACGTC. Protein product: CAISATGESSYEQYV.